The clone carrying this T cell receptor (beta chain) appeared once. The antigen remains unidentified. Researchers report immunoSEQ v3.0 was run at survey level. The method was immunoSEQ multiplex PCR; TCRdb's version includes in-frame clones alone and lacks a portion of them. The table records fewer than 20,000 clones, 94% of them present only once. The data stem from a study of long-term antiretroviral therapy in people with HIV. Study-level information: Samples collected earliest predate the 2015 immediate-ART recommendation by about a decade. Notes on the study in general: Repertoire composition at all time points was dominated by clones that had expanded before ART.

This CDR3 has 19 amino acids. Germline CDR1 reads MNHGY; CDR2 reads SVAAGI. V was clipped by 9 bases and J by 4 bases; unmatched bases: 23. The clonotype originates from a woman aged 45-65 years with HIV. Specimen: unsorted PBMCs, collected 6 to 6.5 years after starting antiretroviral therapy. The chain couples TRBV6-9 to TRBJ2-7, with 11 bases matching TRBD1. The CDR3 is CARTAPGTGGHTGGYEQYF. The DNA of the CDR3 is TGTGCCAGAACCGCCCCCGGGACAGGGGGGCATACGGGTGGATACGAGCAGTACTTC.